The clone carrying this T cell receptor beta chain appeared a few times. Sequencing used immunoSEQ multiplex PCR; TCRdb keeps in-frame clones, though not all of them. This sample yields about 200,000 clones, of which approximately 83% are seen a single time; 3.3% belongs to the top ten. This CDR3 region has 16 residues. The germline gives CDR1 WNHNN, CDR2 SYGVQD (reference sequence). The J segment lost 1 base and the V segment lost 4 bases, leaving 8 bases of the junction unmatched. This specimen comes from a study of blood T cell repertoires in COVID-19. The TCR was taken from a man in his sixties with acute or convalescent COVID-19. The rearrangement uses TRBV10-1 and TRBJ2-3, with 7 bases identical to TRBD2. Material for sequencing was peripheral blood. In DNA form, the CDR3 reads TGCGCCAGCAGTGCCCCCGGTACTAGCGGCACAGATACGCAGTATTTT. Translated, it gives CASSAPGTSGTDTQYF.